What follows is one TCR beta chain and its context. This receptor's antigen is unknown. Per-nucleotide qualities are absent, and no much larger clonotype sits a single base away. The immunoSEQ Assay, a bias-controlled multiplex PCR, was used to amplify TCRbeta CDR3 regions from genomic DNA. In the authors' own workflow: The number of nucleated cells in each sample was estimated by amplification of reference gene primers within the assay. To quantify the absolute abundance of each unique TCRbeta CDR3 rearrangement, sequence reads were collapsed and filtered. For each sample, productive Simpson clonality was calculated as the square root of Simpson's diversity index across productive rearrangements. The table comes from immuneACCESS by way of TCRdb, which keeps in-frame sequences with V and J called. Part of the clones is missing from these tables; in studies checked, under half for an unresolved V gene and the rest for unknown reasons. V, J and clone size derive from that table, while D and trimming were established from the DNA sequence. This sample has some 160,000 clones in its table, and just under 85% of those were observed once. The top ten hold roughly 2.5% of the sample.

The data stem from a study of blood T cell repertoires in COVID-19 (dated by TCRdb to 2020 to 2021). For the study in its entirety: The collaborator samples originated in the United States, Italy and Spain and spanned the acute and convalescent phases of COVID-19. Where HLA class I and class II types were available, the types were taken from metadata supplied by the sample provider, not from assay-based typing. Nearly every sample came with metadata listing a de-identified subject ID, COVID-19 status, age in years and sex. The material from the prospective study consisted of cDNA or gDNA derived from T cells, B-cell-depleted T cells, or PBMCs. The dataset comprised deeply sampled blood TCRbeta repertoires from subjects exposed to, actively infected with, or recovered from COVID-19. The samples were drawn from the first 160 participants of the ongoing ImmuneRACE study and from 950 to 1,500 subjects provided by 6 global collaborators. The repertoires were released in a freely available public database meant as a resource for research on the immune response to SARS-CoV-2. Findings and caveats that apply to the study as a whole: The amount of clinical and demographic metadata varied by source and participant and was provided uncurated.

One collaborating source in Seattle enrolled patients while the patients were actively infected and followed the patients over time throughout the course of disease. Whole blood was collected in K2EDTA tubes by collaborating institutions according to the institutions' own protocols. Collaborator samples were shipped for TCRbeta analysis as frozen whole blood, isolated PBMCs, or DNA extracted from either sample type. Sequenced material: peripheral blood. The source of this sequence is an elderly woman with COVID-19, enrolled during active disease.

The nucleotide sequence is TGTGCCAGCAGCCCCAGGACAGGAGGTACCGGGGAGCTGTTTTTT. Its translation is CASSPRTGGTGELFF. The receptor chain draws on TRBV28 and TRBJ2-2, and TRBD1 matches 7 of the central bases. The CDR3 spans 15 residues, from the cysteine through the phenylalanine. Just the 45-base CDR3 DNA is kept, in frame starting at base 1. Trimming removed 6 bases from V and 5 bases from J; the gene matches leave 9 bases unexplained. Reading the germline V gene gives CDR1 MDHEN and CDR2 SYDVKM. The full variable domain, completed from the reference TRBV28 and TRBJ2-2 proteins outside the CDR3, reads DVKVTQSSRYLVKRTGEKVFLECVQDMDHENMFWYRQDPGLGLRLIYFSYDVKMKEKGDIPEGYSVSREKKERFSLILESASTNQTSMYLCASSPRTGGTGELFFGEGSRLTVL.